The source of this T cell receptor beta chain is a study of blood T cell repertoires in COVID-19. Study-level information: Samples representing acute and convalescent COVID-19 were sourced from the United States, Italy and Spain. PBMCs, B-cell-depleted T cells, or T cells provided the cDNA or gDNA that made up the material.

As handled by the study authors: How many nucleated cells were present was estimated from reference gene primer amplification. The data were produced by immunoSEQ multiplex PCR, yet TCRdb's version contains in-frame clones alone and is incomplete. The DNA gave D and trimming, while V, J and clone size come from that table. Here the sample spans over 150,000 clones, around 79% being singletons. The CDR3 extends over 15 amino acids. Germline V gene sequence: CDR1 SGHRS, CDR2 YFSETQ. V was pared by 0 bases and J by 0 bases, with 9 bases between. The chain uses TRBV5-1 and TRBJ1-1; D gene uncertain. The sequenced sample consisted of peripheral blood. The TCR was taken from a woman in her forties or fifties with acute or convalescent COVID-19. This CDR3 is CASSLGAGMNTEAFF. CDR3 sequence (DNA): TGCGCCAGCAGCTTGGGGGCAGGCATGAACACTGAAGCTTTCTTT. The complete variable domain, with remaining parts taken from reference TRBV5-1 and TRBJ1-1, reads KAGVTQTPRYLIKTRGQQVTLSCSPISGHRSVSWYQQTPGQGLQFLFEYFSETQRNKGNFPGRFSGRQFSNSRSEMNVSTLELGDSALYLCASSLGAGMNTEAFFGQGTRLTVV.